The clone carrying this TCR beta chain has a count of ten or more. What it binds is not known. With V trimmed by 1 base and J by 5 bases, 1 base remained unmatched. CDR3 length: 13 residues. Germline V gives CDR1 LGHNA, CDR2 YNFKEQ. TCRdb re-derived calls from the RT-PCR reads in MiXCR, one entry per CDR3 protein. The sample shows hundreds of thousands of distinct CDR3 sequences, around 14% of them seen only once. The sample belongs to a study of response to subunit inactivated influenza vaccine. Study conclusions and caveats: After each seasonal influenza vaccination, few new T cells are recruited, the authors suggested.

The TCR was taken from a man in his fifties who received an inactivated influenza vaccine. The sample here was PBMCs from blood, taken roughly 12 days after vaccination. V is TRBV4-2 and J is TRBJ2-5; 7 nucleotides align to TRBD2. The CDR3 DNA reads as TGTGCCAGCAGCCAAGGGGAGGGGGAGACCCAGTACTTC. Encoded protein: CASSQGEGETQYF.